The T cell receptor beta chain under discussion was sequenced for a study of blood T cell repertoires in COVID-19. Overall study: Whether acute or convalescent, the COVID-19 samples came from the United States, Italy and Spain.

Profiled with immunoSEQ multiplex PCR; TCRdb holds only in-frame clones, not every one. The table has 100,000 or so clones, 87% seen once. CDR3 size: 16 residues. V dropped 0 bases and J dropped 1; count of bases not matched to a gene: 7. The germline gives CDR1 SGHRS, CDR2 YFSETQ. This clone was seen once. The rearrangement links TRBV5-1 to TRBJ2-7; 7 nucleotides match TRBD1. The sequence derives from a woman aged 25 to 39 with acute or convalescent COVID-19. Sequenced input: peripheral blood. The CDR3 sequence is CASSLERTGPSYEQYF. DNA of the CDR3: TGCGCCAGCAGCTTGGAAAGGACAGGTCCTTCCTACGAGCAGTACTTC.